This entry lists 19 T cell receptor beta chains sequenced from one sample in a study of long-term antiretroviral therapy in people with HIV (dated by TCRdb to the early 2020s). The immunoSEQ hsTCRB v3.0 assay was used at survey level resolution to sequence the TRB variable region. This is the immuneACCESS table as TCRdb keeps it, with only in-frame sequences that have V and J called. A part of the clones is gone; compared with another copy, unresolved V genes explain less than half, and the rest is unexplained. The sample table shows 20,000 to 25,000 clones, and 79% are seen once. Of the sample, 9% to 10% falls within the top ten clones. The material sequenced was unsorted PBMCs, taken 1.2 years after starting antiretroviral therapy. Every receptor here comes from a woman between 40 and 55 years old with HIV.

CDR3 protein: CASSFQSSTDTQYF. The CDR3 DNA reads TGTGCCAGTAGTTTCCAGTCTAGCACAGATACGCAGTATTTT. The chain uses TRBV19 and TRBJ2-3; D is uncertain. V shed 5 bases and J shed 0 bases, with 9 bases lying between them. The CDR3 has 14 amino acids. From germline, CDR1 is LNHDA and CDR2 SQIVND (reference sequence).

This clone was counted between two and nine times. The chain recombines TRBV7-9 with TRBJ1-4; 7 bases align to TRBD1. V gave up 5 bases and J gave up 7 bases; unmatched junction bases: 7. The CDR3 consists of 14 residues. Germline V gene sequence: CDR1 SEHNR, CDR2 FQNEAQ (reference sequence). The CDR3 reads CASSMTGIGEKLFF. The CDR3 bases are TGTGCCAGCAGCATGACAGGGATCGGTGAAAAACTGTTTTTT.

This clone was observed a single time. The CDR3 loop is CAISEGLAGDNEQFF. DNA of the CDR3: TGTGCCATCAGTGAGGGGCTAGCGGGTGACAATGAGCAGTTCTTC. The J gene is TRBJ2-1, the V gene TRBV10-3, with 8 bases that match TRBD2. With V trimmed by 2 bases and J by 5 bases, 5 bases remained unmatched. From germline, CDR1 is ENHRY and CDR2 SYGVKD. There are 15 residues in the CDR3.

The V and J genes are TRBV5-5 and TRBJ1-1; the D gene is possibly TRBD1 (6 bases). The length of the CDR3 is 13 residues. The germline V and J ends were trimmed by 0 bases and 6 bases, with 9 bases remaining between them. The germline gives CDR1 SGHKS, CDR2 YYEKEE (reference sequence). The CDR3 DNA reads TGTGCCAGCAGCTTGGCTGGGGGGCCTGAAGCTTTCTTT. This encodes CASSLAGGPEAFF.

The chain uses TRBV5-1 and TRBJ2-5; D ambiguous. In germline, CDR1 is SGHRS, CDR2 YFSETQ. The germline V and J ends were trimmed by 0 bases and 7 bases, with 13 bases remaining between them. This CDR3 has 14 amino acids. CDR3 coding DNA: TGCGCCAGCAGCTTGGGGACCAGTTTCGGGACCCAGTACTTC. It specifies CASSLGTSFGTQYF. The variable domain in full, completed from reference TRBV5-1 and TRBJ2-5, reads KAGVTQTPRYLIKTRGQQVTLSCSPISGHRSVSWYQQTPGQGLQFLFEYFSETQRNKGNFPGRFSGRQFSNSRSEMNVSTLELGDSALYLCASSLGTSFGTQYFGPGTRLLVL.

This rearrangement joins TRBV12-2 to TRBJ1-5. TRBV12-2 corresponds to a pseudogene. The CDR3 loop spans 15 amino acids. CDR3 amino acids: CASRSVGSSNQPQHF. CDR3 nucleotide sequence: TGTGCAAGTCGCTCCGTCGGGAGTAGCAATCAGCCCCAGCATTTT.

The chain has TRBV18 and TRBJ2-7; possibly TRBD1 or TRBD2 for D (5 bases each). Germline V gene lookup returns CDR1 KGHSH and CDR2 LQKENI. This CDR3 has 13 amino acids. V was trimmed by 6 bases and J by 7 bases, leaving 16 bases between them. CDR3 coding DNA: TGTGCCAGCTCTTTCCGGGACCTCGGGGAGCAGTACTTC. This gives the protein CASSFRDLGEQYF.

This sequence joins TRBV5-1 and TRBJ2-3, with 9 bases that match TRBD1. CDR3 size: 15 residues. Germline trimming cut 4 bases from V and 1 base from J; bases unmatched to any gene: 4. Germline-derived CDR1 and CDR2 are SGHRS and YFSETQ. The chain's CDR3 is CASSLGQGGTDTQYF. The CDR3 DNA sequence: TGCGCCAGCAGCCTGGGACAGGGTGGCACAGATACGCAGTATTTT.

This clone was counted only a few times. CDR3 loop: CASSSGSGEQYF. DNA of the CDR3: TGTGCCAGCAGCTCGGGTTCTGGGGAGCAGTACTTC. The rearrangement uses TRBV11-3 and TRBJ2-7; the D is unclear. Trimming removed 4 bases at V and 7 bases at J, with 11 bases between. The CDR3 has 12 amino acids. Germline CDR1 is SGHNT and CDR2 is YENEEA.

The chain has TRBV5-1 and TRBJ2-7, with D maybe TRBD2 (5 bases). The V gene lost 2 bases and the J gene lost 2 bases, with 17 bases spanning the gap. The length of the CDR3 is 16 residues. Looked up from germline, CDR1 is SGHRS and CDR2 is YFSETQ. The CDR3 loop is CASSFDSGRGTYEQYF. DNA of the CDR3: TGCGCCAGCAGCTTCGACTCCGGACGGGGAACCTACGAGCAGTACTTC.

The gene calls are TRBV29-1 and TRBJ2-1; 13 nucleotides match TRBD2. The trim removed 0 bases at V and 9 bases at J, leaving 5 bases unmatched. Germline values: CDR1 SQVTM, CDR2 ANQGSEA. CDR3 length: 15 residues. CDR3 nucleotide sequence: TGCAGCGTTGAAGATCGACTAGCGGGGGGTTTTGAGCAGTTCTTC. Amino acid sequence: CSVEDRLAGGFEQFF.

This clone turned up a few times. V and J are TRBV5-4 and TRBJ1-2; maybe TRBD1 (6 bases). V was pared by 0 bases and J by 4 bases, with 13 bases between. CDR1 is SGHNT, CDR2 YYREEE, per germline (reference sequence). The CDR3 extends over 15 amino acids. CDR3: CASSLADSAFYGYTF. The CDR3 region has the DNA TGTGCCAGCAGCTTGGCGGACAGTGCCTTCTATGGCTACACCTTC.

Here the CDR3 reads CASSVGQQQGEQFF. For the CDR3, the DNA is TGTGCCAGCAGTGTTGGACAACAACAGGGTGAGCAGTTCTTC. The V gene is TRBV2, the J gene TRBJ2-1; possible D gene TRBD1, 6 bases. Germline V gene sequence: CDR1 SNHLY, CDR2 FYNNEI. V lost 4 bases and J lost 9, with 16 bases in between. The CDR3 is made up of 14 amino acids.

This sequence joins TRBV30 and TRBJ1-3; D uncertain. Germline V gene lookup returns CDR1 GTSNPN and CDR2 SVGIG (reference sequence). Trimming cost V 2 bases and J 3 bases, with 8 bases left between them. The CDR3 is 13 residues long. As DNA, the CDR3 is TGTGCCTGGAGTTCCGGCGGTGGAAACACCATATATTTT. It translates to CAWSSGGGNTIYF.

CDR3 protein: CSALPGGTEAFF. For the CDR3, the DNA is TGCAGCGCACTGCCAGGGGGAACTGAAGCTTTCTTT. J is TRBJ1-1 and V is TRBV29-1; TRBD1 matches 7 bases. From germline, CDR1 is SQVTM and CDR2 ANQGSEA. CDR3 length: 12 amino acids. Trimming cost V 7 bases and J 5 bases; bases outside gene matches: 7.

This chain connects TRBV5-6 to TRBJ2-2; 10 nucleotides agree with TRBD2. After removal of 5 bases from V and 4 bases from J, the junction contained 8 bases not matched to a gene. CDR3 length equals 16 residues. Germline loops: CDR1 SGHDT, CDR2 YYEEEE. CDR3 sequence (DNA): TGTGCCAGCAGGAATAGGCAGCGGGGGGGCACCGGGGAGCTGTTTTTT. It yields the protein CASRNRQRGGTGELFF. Complete variable domain (other parts from reference TRBV5-6 and TRBJ2-2): DAGVTQSPTHLIKTRGQQVTLRCSPKSGHDTVSWYQQALGQGPQFIFQYYEEEERQRGNFPDRFSGHQFPNYSSELNVNALLLGDSALYLCASRNRQRGGTGELFFGEGSRLTVL.

V gene TRBV5-4 combines with J gene TRBJ2-7, with a possible D match to TRBD2 (5 bases). This CDR3 is 13 amino acids long. V gave up 4 bases and J gave up 6 bases, with 14 bases separating them. Germline loops: CDR1 SGHNT, CDR2 YYREEE (reference sequence). The CDR3 sequence is CASSLYSVGEQYF. The CDR3 nucleotides are TGTGCCAGCAGCCTTTATAGCGTCGGCGAGCAGTACTTC.

The CDR3 DNA sequence: TGCGCCAGCAGCCAACCCTCAGGACAAGGAGCTTTCTTT. This encodes CASSQPSGQGAFF. The chain combines TRBV4-1 with TRBJ1-1, with D possibly matching TRBD1 (5 bases). The V gene lost 2 bases and the J gene lost 10 bases, with 14 bases spanning the gap. From germline, CDR1 is MGHRA and CDR2 YSYEKL. This CDR3 comprises 13 residues.

The rearrangement links TRBV5-5 to TRBJ2-7, with 8 bases matching TRBD1. The CDR3 covers 11 residues. The germline CDR1 and CDR2 sequences are SGHKS and YYEKEE (reference sequence). J lost 12 bases, V lost 4 bases, and 6 bases had no gene match. CDR3 loop: CASSPDRELYF. CDR3 DNA sequence: TGTGCCAGCAGCCCGGACAGGGAACTGTACTTC.